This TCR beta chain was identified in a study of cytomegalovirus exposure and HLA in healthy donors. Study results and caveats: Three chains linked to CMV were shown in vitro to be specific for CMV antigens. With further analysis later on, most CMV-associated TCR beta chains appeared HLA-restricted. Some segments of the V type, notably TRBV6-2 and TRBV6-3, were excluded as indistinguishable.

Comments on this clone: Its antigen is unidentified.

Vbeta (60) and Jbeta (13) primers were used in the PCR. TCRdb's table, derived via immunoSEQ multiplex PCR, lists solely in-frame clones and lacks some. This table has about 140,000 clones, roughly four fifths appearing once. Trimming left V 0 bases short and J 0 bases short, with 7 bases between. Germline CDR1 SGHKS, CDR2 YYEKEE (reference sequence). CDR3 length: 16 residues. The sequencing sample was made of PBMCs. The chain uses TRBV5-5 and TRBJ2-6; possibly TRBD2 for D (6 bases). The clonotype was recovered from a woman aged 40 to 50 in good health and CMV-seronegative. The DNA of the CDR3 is TGTGCCAGCAGCTTGGGGGACTTCTCTGGGGCCAACGTCCTGACTTTC. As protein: CASSLGDFSGANVLTF. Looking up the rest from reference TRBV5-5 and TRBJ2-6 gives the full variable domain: DAGVTQSPTHLIKTRGQQVTLRCSPISGHKSVSWYQQVLGQGPQFIFQYYEKEERGRGNFPDRFSARQFPNYSSELNVNALLLGDSALYLCASSLGDFSGANVLTFGAGSRLTVL.